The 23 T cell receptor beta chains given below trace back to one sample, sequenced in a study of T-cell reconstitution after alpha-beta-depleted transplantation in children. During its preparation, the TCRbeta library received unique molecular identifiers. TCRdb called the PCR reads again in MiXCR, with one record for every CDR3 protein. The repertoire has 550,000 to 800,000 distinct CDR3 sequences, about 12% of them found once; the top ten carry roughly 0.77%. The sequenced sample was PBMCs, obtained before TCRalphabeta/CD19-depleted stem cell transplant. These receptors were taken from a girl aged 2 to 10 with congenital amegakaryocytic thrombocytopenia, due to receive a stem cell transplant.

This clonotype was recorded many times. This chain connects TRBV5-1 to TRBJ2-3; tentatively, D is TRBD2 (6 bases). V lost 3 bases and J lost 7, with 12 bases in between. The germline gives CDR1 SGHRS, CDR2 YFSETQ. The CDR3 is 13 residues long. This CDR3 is CASSSGELHTQYF. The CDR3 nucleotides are TGCGCCAGCAGCTCGGGAGAGTTGCATACGCAGTATTTT.

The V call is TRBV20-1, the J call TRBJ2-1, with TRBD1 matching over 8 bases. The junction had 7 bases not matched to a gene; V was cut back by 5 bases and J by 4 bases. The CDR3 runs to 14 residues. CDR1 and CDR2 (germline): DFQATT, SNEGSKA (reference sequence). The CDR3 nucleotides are TGCAGTGCTGGCGCGGGACAGGATTACAATGAGCAGTTCTTC. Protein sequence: CSAGAGQDYNEQFF.

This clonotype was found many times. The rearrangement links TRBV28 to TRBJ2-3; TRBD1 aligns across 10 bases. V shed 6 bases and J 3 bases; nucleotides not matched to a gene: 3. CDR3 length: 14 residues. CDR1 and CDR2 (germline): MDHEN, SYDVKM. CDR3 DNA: TGTGCCAGCAGACCGGGACAGGGGACAGATACGCAGTATTTT. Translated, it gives CASRPGQGTDTQYF.

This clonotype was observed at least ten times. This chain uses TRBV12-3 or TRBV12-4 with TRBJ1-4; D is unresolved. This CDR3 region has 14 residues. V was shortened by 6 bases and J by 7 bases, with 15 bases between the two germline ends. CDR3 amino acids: CASRNTAGGEKLFF. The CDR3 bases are TGTGCCAGCAGGAACACGGCGGGCGGTGAAAAACTGTTTTTT.

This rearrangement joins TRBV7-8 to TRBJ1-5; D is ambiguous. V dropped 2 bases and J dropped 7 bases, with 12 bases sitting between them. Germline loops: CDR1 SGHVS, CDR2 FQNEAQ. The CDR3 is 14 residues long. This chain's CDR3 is CASSLKRTGQPQHF. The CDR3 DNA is TGTGCCAGCAGCTTAAAGAGGACGGGGCAGCCCCAGCATTTT. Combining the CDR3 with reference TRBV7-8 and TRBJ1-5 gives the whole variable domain GAGVSQSPRYKVAKRGQDVALRCDPISGHVSLFWYQQALGQGPEFLTYFQNEAQLDKSGLPSDRFFAERPEGSVSTLKIQRTQQEDSAVYLCASSLKRTGQPQHFGDGTRLSIL.

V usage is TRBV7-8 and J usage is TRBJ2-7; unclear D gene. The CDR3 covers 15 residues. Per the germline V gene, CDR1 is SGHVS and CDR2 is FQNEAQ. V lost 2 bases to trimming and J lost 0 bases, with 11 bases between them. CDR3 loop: CASSLIGESSYEQYF. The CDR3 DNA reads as TGTGCCAGCAGCTTAATCGGCGAGAGCTCCTACGAGCAGTACTTC. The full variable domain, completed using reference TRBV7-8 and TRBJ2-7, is GAGVSQSPRYKVAKRGQDVALRCDPISGHVSLFWYQQALGQGPEFLTYFQNEAQLDKSGLPSDRFFAERPEGSVSTLKIQRTQQEDSAVYLCASSLIGESSYEQYFGPGTRLTVT.

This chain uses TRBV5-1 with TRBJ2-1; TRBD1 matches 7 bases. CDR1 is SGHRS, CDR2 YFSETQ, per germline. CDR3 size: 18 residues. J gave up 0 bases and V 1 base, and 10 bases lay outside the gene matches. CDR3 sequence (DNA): TGCGCCAGCAGCTTGTGGGGACAGCCATATACCTCCTACAATGAGCAGTTCTTC. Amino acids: CASSLWGQPYTSYNEQFF.

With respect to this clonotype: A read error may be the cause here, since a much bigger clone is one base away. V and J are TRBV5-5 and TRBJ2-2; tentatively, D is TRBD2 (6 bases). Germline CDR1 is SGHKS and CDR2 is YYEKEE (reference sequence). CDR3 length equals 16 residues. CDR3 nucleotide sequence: TGTGTCAGCAGTATAGCACGGGGGTACGCTGGCGGGGAGCTGTTTTTT. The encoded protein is CVSSIARGYAGGELFF.

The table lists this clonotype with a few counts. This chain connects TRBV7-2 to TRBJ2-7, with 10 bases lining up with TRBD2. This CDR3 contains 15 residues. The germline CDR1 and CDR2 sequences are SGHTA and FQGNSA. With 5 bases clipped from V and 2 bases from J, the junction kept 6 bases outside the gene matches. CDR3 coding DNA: TGTGCCAGCAGCATCGGACTAGCGGAACCCTACGAGCAGTACTTC. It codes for CASSIGLAEPYEQYF.

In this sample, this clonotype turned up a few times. The CDR3 nucleotides are TGTGCCAGCAGCAACACAGGGGTAGGGATATACGAGCAGTACTTC. This codes for CASSNTGVGIYEQYF. This chain connects TRBV7-2 to TRBJ2-7, with 7 bases matching TRBD1. This CDR3 comprises 15 residues. V lost 5 bases and J lost 4; bases outside the gene matches: 11. Germline V gene lookup returns CDR1 SGHTA and CDR2 FQGNSA.

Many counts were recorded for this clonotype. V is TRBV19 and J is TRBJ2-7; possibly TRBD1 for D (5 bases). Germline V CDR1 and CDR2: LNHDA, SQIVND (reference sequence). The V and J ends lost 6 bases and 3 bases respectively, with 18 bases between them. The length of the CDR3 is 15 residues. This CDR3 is CASSPSADSFYEQYF. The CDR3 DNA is TGTGCCAGTAGCCCGAGTGCCGACAGTTTCTACGAGCAGTACTTC.

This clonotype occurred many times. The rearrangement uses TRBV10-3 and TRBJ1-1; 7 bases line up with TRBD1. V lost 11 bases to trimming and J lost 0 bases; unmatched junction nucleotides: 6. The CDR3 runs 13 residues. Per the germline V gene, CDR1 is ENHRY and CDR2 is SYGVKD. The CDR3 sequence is CAGQEGLNTEAFF. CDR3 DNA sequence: TGTGCCGGACAGGAGGGGCTGAACACTGAAGCTTTCTTT.

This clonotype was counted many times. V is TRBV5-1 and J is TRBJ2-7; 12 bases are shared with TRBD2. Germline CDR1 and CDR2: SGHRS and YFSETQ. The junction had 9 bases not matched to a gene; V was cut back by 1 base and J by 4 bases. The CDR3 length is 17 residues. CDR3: CASSLSIGLAGPYEQYF. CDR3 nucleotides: TGCGCCAGCAGCTTGTCCATCGGACTAGCGGGACCTTACGAGCAGTACTTC.

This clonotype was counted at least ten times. CDR3: CASSPLEREGKDTQYF. CDR3 sequence (DNA): TGTGCCAGCAGCCCCTTGGAGCGGGAGGGTAAAGATACGCAGTATTTT. V usage is TRBV5-5 and J usage is TRBJ2-3, with 10 positions matching TRBD2. Germline CDR1 reads SGHKS; CDR2 reads YYEKEE (reference sequence). The CDR3 runs 16 residues. V lost 4 bases to trimming and J lost 5 bases; unmatched junction nucleotides: 10. Variable domain in full (rest from reference TRBV5-5 and TRBJ2-3): DAGVTQSPTHLIKTRGQQVTLRCSPISGHKSVSWYQQVLGQGPQFIFQYYEKEERGRGNFPDRFSARQFPNYSSELNVNALLLGDSALYLCASSPLEREGKDTQYFGPGTRLTVL.

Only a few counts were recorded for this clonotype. The CDR3 DNA sequence: TGTGCCAGCAGTCAGGAGGGGGAGCTTGATACGCAGTATTTT. It is translated as CASSQEGELDTQYF. The chain uses TRBV12-3 or TRBV12-4 and TRBJ2-3; D tentatively reads TRBD1 or TRBD2 (6 bases each). The CDR3 totals 14 residues. V was shortened by 5 bases and J by 6 bases, with 15 bases between the two germline ends.

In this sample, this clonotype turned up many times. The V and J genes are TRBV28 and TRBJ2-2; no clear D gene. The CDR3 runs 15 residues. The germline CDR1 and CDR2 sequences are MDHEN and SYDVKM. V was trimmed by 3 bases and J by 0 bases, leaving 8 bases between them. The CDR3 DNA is TGTGCCAGCAGTTTGATGGCGGCGAACACCGGGGAGCTGTTTTTT. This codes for CASSLMAANTGELFF.

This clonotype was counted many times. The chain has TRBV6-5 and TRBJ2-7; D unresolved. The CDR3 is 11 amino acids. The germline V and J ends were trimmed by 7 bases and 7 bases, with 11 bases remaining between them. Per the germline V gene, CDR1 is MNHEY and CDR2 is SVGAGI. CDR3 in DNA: TGTGCCAGCACCTTACTCGGGGAGCAGTACTTC. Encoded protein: CASTLLGEQYF.

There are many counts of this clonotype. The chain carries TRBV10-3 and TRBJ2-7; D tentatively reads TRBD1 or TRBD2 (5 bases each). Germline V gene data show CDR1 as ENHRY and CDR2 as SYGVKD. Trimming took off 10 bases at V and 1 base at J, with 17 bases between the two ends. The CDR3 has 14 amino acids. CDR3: CASRPGPISYEQYF. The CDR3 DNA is TGTGCCAGCCGGCCGGGACCCATATCCTACGAGCAGTACTTC.

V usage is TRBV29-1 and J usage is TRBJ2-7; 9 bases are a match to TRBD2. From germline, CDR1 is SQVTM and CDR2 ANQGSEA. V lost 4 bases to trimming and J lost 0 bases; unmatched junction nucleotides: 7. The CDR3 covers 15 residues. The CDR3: CSVATGLASSYEQYF. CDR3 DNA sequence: TGCAGCGTTGCAACCGGACTAGCGAGCTCCTACGAGCAGTACTTC.

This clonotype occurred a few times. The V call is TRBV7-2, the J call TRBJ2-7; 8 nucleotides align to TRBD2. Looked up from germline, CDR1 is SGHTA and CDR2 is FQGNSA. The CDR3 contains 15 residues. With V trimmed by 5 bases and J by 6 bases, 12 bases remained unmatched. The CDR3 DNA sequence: TGTGCCAGCAGCCAAACCAGCGGGAGACTGCTCGAGCAGTACTTC. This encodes CASSQTSGRLLEQYF.

CDR3 sequence: CSAPRTSGTRTDTQYF. As DNA, the CDR3 is TGCAGTGCTCCAAGGACTAGCGGGACCCGCACAGATACGCAGTATTTT. V is TRBV20-1 and J is TRBJ2-3; 12 nucleotides align to TRBD2. V trimming: 5 bases; J trimming: 1 base; junction bases outside the gene matches: 7. From germline, CDR1 is DFQATT and CDR2 SNEGSKA (reference sequence). This CDR3 spans 16 amino acids.

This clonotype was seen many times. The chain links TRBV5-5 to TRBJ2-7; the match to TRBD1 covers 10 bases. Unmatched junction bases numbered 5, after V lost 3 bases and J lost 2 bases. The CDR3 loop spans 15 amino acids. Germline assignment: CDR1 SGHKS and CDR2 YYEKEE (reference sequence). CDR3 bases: TGTGCCAGCAGCTACCGGGACAGGGGAACCTACGAGCAGTACTTC. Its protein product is CASSYRDRGTYEQYF.

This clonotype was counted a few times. The CDR3 is CASSSGLAGGPPGELFF. CDR3 in DNA: TGTGCCAGCAGTTCGGGACTAGCGGGAGGGCCCCCCGGGGAGCTGTTTTTT. The chain joins TRBV28 to TRBJ2-2; TRBD2 agrees at 16 bases. Trimming at V came to 4 bases and at J to 6 bases, leaving 5 bases not matched to a gene. This CDR3 has 17 amino acids. CDR1 is MDHEN, CDR2 SYDVKM, per germline.